These 16 T cell receptor beta chains originate from one sample sequenced in a study of blood T cell repertoires in COVID-19 (TCRdb year 2020). Library preparation employed the immunoSEQ multiplex PCR assay. TCRdb obtained this table from immuneACCESS and retained in-frame rearrangements with V and J assigned. These tables miss some clones; where compared with another copy, unresolved V genes account for less than half of the shortfall, and the remainder is unexplained. This sample holds roughly 230,000 clones; 85% to 90% were observed only once. The top ten constitute around 2.3% of the sample. Input material: peripheral blood. All receptors derive from an older woman with COVID-19, enrolled during active disease.

V gene TRBV6-5 combines with J gene TRBJ1-1; possibly TRBD1 for D (6 bases). Per germline, CDR1 MNHEY and CDR2 SVGAGI. Trimming cost V 7 bases and J 1 base, with 13 bases left between them. CDR3 length: 14 residues. CDR3 loop: CASKRGQWNTEAFF. CDR3 nucleotides: TGTGCCAGCAAGAGAGGACAGTGGAACACTGAAGCTTTCTTT.

The V gene is TRBV19, the J gene TRBJ1-2, with D possibly matching TRBD1 (6 bases). V lost 9 bases, J lost 4 bases, and 12 bases lay in between. Germline V CDR1 and CDR2: LNHDA, SQIVND (reference sequence). The CDR3 length is 12 residues. CDR3 sequence (DNA): TGTGCCAGCGGGACATCCGGCTATGGCTACACCTTC. This translates into CASGTSGYGYTF.

This clone has only one observation. The V gene is TRBV9, the J gene TRBJ1-1; TRBD1 aligns across 7 bases. CDR1 is SGDLS, CDR2 YYNGEE, per germline. V lost 2 bases, J lost 6 bases, and 13 bases stayed unmatched. The CDR3 is made up of 16 amino acids. The DNA of the CDR3 is TGTGCCAGCAGCGTTGCCCTGACGGGACAGAAGCCTGAAGCTTTCTTT. Translating gives CASSVALTGQKPEAFF.

V and J are TRBV5-4 and TRBJ2-5; 15 nucleotides align to TRBD2. From germline, CDR1 is SGHNT and CDR2 YYREEE (reference sequence). The CDR3 is 15 amino acids. With V trimmed by 4 bases and J by 3 bases, 1 base remained unmatched. CDR3 DNA: TGTGCCAGCAGCCGGACTAGCGGGGGGGAAGAGACCCAGTACTTC. It is translated as CASSRTSGGEETQYF.

The V gene is TRBV19, the J gene TRBJ1-2, with 9 nucleotides matching TRBD1. Trimming removed 7 bases from V and 3 bases from J; junction bases left unmatched: 6. Germline V gene lookup returns CDR1 LNHDA and CDR2 SQIVND (reference sequence). The CDR3 runs to 14 residues. CDR3 coding DNA: TGTGCCAGTATTACCACAGGGGGCGACTATGGCTACACCTTC. This codes for CASITTGGDYGYTF.

The gene calls are TRBV6-2 or TRBV6-3 and TRBJ1-2; the match to TRBD1 covers 9 bases. Germline loops: CDR1 MNHEY, CDR2 SVGEGT. The CDR3 consists of 13 residues. The trim removed 6 bases at V and 8 bases at J, leaving 7 bases unmatched. The CDR3 protein is CASSPGTGRGYTF. Here the CDR3 DNA reads TGTGCCAGCAGCCCTGGGACAGGGAGGGGCTACACCTTC.

V usage is TRBV19 and J usage is TRBJ1-1, with D possibly matching TRBD1 (5 bases). V shed 3 bases and J shed 6 bases, with 17 bases lying between them. This CDR3 comprises 15 residues. The germline CDR1 and CDR2 sequences are LNHDA and SQIVND (reference sequence). CDR3 sequence (DNA): TGTGCCAGTAGTATTTTCGGTCAGGGAAATGCTGAAGCTTTCTTT. Protein sequence: CASSIFGQGNAEAFF.

The J gene is TRBJ1-1, the V gene TRBV30; a weak D match, TRBD1 (6 bases). Between the trimmed V and J ends, which lost 5 bases and 3 bases, there was a span of 13 bases. Germline V gives CDR1 GTSNPN, CDR2 SVGIG (reference sequence). The CDR3 runs to 13 residues. The CDR3 loop reads CAWAGHLDTEAFF. The CDR3, as DNA: TGTGCCTGGGCGGGACATTTGGACACTGAAGCTTTCTTT.

This rearrangement joins TRBV9 to TRBJ2-7; a weak D match, TRBD1 (6 bases). The CDR3 consists of 15 residues. Between the trimmed V and J ends, which lost 2 bases and 4 bases, there was a span of 16 bases. Germline assignment: CDR1 SGDLS and CDR2 YYNGEE. The CDR3 region has the DNA TGTGCCAGCAGCGTGGGGTTGGCAGGGGAGTACGAGCAGTACTTC. Encoded protein: CASSVGLAGEYEQYF.

The chain is built from TRBV27 and TRBJ1-2; 10 positions agree with TRBD1. From germline, CDR1 is MNHEY and CDR2 SMNVEV (reference sequence). The CDR3 is 15 amino acids. J gave up 4 bases and V 5 bases, and 7 bases lay outside the gene matches. CDR3 amino acids: CASSPGTGVGYGYTF. The CDR3 nucleotides read TGTGCCAGCAGTCCCGGGACAGGGGTTGGCTATGGCTACACCTTC.

The J gene is TRBJ1-1, the V gene TRBV5-1; the D gene is possibly TRBD1 (6 bases). Between the trimmed V and J ends, which lost 5 bases and 1 base, there was a span of 12 bases. Germline CDR1 SGHRS, CDR2 YFSETQ. The CDR3 has 14 amino acids. This chain's CDR3 is CASRFQGTNTEAFF. DNA for the CDR3: TGCGCCAGCAGATTTCAGGGGACGAACACTGAAGCTTTCTTT. Full variable domain (outside the CDR3, taken from reference TRBV5-1 and TRBJ1-1): KAGVTQTPRYLIKTRGQQVTLSCSPISGHRSVSWYQQTPGQGLQFLFEYFSETQRNKGNFPGRFSGRQFSNSRSEMNVSTLELGDSALYLCASRFQGTNTEAFFGQGTRLTVV.

The chain joins TRBV30 to TRBJ2-7; D may be TRBD2 (5 bases). Germline lookup yields CDR1 GTSNPN and CDR2 SVGIG (reference sequence). Trimming shortened V by 0 bases and J by 2 bases, and 11 bases separated the two germline ends. The CDR3 runs 14 residues. CDR3 DNA: TGTGCCTGGAGTGTTGGTGGACTGGCCTACGAGCAGTACTTC. Translated, it gives CAWSVGGLAYEQYF.

The V and J genes are TRBV9 and TRBJ1-2; TRBD1 might be the D (5 bases). Germline values: CDR1 SGDLS, CDR2 YYNGEE. This CDR3 contains 16 residues. V gave up 4 bases and J gave up 2 bases, with 18 bases separating them. CDR3 sequence: CASSTGGHGGNYGYTF. CDR3 nucleotide sequence: TGTGCCAGCAGCACAGGCGGGCACGGAGGGAACTATGGCTACACCTTC.

The table lists this clone with a count of one. This chain uses TRBV18 with TRBJ2-7; D is perhaps TRBD1 (5 bases). Looked up from germline, CDR1 is KGHSH and CDR2 is LQKENI. This CDR3 has 15 amino acids. Trimming pared 3 bases from V and 4 bases from J, leaving 16 bases between. CDR3 loop: CASSPDRRSLYEQYF. Here the CDR3 DNA reads TGTGCCAGCTCACCCGACAGACGGAGCCTATACGAGCAGTACTTC. The full variable domain, with the rest looked up from reference TRBV18 and TRBJ2-7, is NAGVMQNPRHLVRRRGQEARLRCSPMKGHSHVYWYRQLPEEGLKFMVYLQKENIIDESGMPKERFSAEFPKEGPSILRIQQVVRGDSAAYFCASSPDRRSLYEQYFGPGTRLTVT.

The chain combines TRBV4-1 with TRBJ1-4; possible D gene TRBD1, 5 bases. The CDR3 consists of 17 residues. V lost 0 bases and J lost 5, with 16 bases in between. In germline, CDR1 is MGHRA, CDR2 YSYEKL. For the CDR3, the DNA is TGCGCCAGCAGCCAAGATAGAACGACAGCCTCGAATGAAAAACTGTTTTTT. Amino acids: CASSQDRTTASNEKLFF.

The rearrangement uses TRBV18 and TRBJ1-5, with D possibly TRBD1 on 6 matching bases. The CDR3 contains 15 residues. V lost 3 bases, J lost 4 bases, and 13 bases lay in between. Germline values: CDR1 KGHSH, CDR2 LQKENI. CDR3 protein: CASSPSGTLNQPQHF. Here the CDR3 DNA reads TGTGCCAGCTCACCGTCCGGGACACTAAATCAGCCCCAGCATTTT.